Shown below are 18 T cell receptor beta chains from a single sample sequenced in a study of shared clonotypes between healthy human individuals. Positive CCR7 selection of CD45RO-negative cells yielded the naive CD8 cells, and terminally differentiated effector memory CD45RA+ cells were excluded. Profiled with immunoSEQ multiplex PCR; TCRdb holds only in-frame clones, not every one. In the table there are roughly 1,800,000 clones, approximately 94% of which are singletons. Sequenced sample: naive CD8+ T cells sorted from blood. The receptors derive from a man aged 18 to 29 in good health.

The chain's CDR3 is CASSFVQIGDTQYF. The CDR3 coding sequence is TGTGCCAGCAGCTTTGTACAAATAGGAGATACGCAGTATTTT. V and J are TRBV7-9 and TRBJ2-3; D unresolved. CDR3 length equals 14 residues. V lost 3 bases, J lost 5 bases, and 12 bases lay in between. Germline V gene data show CDR1 as SEHNR and CDR2 as FQNEAQ (reference sequence).

CDR3 region: CASSLDRGPHDTQYF. DNA for the CDR3: TGTGCCAGCAGCCTTGACAGGGGCCCCCATGATACGCAGTATTTT. The chain has TRBV27 and TRBJ2-3, with TRBD1 matching over 8 bases. Unmatched junction bases numbered 11, after V lost 6 bases and J lost 6 bases. The CDR3 totals 15 residues. Germline V gene data show CDR1 as MNHEY and CDR2 as SMNVEV (reference sequence).

This chain uses TRBV27 with TRBJ2-7; a weak D match, TRBD2 (6 bases). Looked up from germline, CDR1 is MNHEY and CDR2 is SMNVEV (reference sequence). V shed 2 bases and J shed 2 bases, with 13 bases lying between them. CDR3 size: 15 residues. CDR3 coding DNA: TGTGCCAGCAGTTTAGGAGGGCGCCTCACCTACGAGCAGTACTTC. Protein product: CASSLGGRLTYEQYF.

V and J are TRBV29-1 and TRBJ1-2; perhaps TRBD1 as D (5 bases). The V end was cut by 5 bases, the J end by 3 bases, with 7 bases between. The CDR3 sequence is 11 residues long. CDR1 is SQVTM and CDR2 is ANQGSEA in the germline V gene. CDR3 sequence reads: CSVQGYYGYTF. The CDR3 DNA follows: TGCAGCGTTCAGGGTTACTATGGCTACACCTTC.

V gene TRBV30 combines with J gene TRBJ2-1; D is undetermined. The CDR3 has 15 residues. Germline V gene data show CDR1 as GTSNPN and CDR2 as SVGIG (reference sequence). The V end was cut by 0 bases, the J end by 0 bases, with 9 bases between. CDR3: CAWSVLGVSYNEQFF. CDR3 in DNA: TGTGCCTGGAGTGTACTTGGGGTCTCCTACAATGAGCAGTTCTTC.

The DNA for the CDR3 is TGTGCCAGCAGTTATTCGGACTTCACTGAAGCTTTCTTT. Its translation is CASSYSDFTEAFF. The chain uses TRBV6-5 and TRBJ1-1, with unresolved D. V dropped 3 bases and J dropped 4 bases, with 9 bases sitting between them. Germline CDR1 and CDR2: MNHEY and SVGAGI. The CDR3 runs to 13 residues.

The chain is built from TRBV2 and TRBJ2-1, with D possibly matching TRBD2 (5 bases). Germline values: CDR1 SNHLY, CDR2 FYNNEI. CDR3 length: 16 amino acids. Trimming left V 3 bases short and J 2 bases short, with 14 bases between. CDR3 residues: CASSDRGSYTYNEQFF. CDR3 bases: TGTGCCAGCAGTGACCGTGGGAGTTACACCTACAATGAGCAGTTCTTC.

In the case of this clone: Other nucleotide sequences in the sample specify the same CDR3. The genes are TRBV5-6 and TRBJ2-7; the D gene could be TRBD1 or TRBD2 (5 bases each). Per the germline V gene, CDR1 is SGHDT and CDR2 is YYEEEE. The CDR3 totals 12 residues. V was pared by 4 bases and J by 2 bases, with 7 bases between. CDR3 coding DNA: TGTGCCAGCAGCGGGGGAACCTACGAGCAGTACTTC. This encodes CASSGGTYEQYF.

The V gene is TRBV25-1, the J gene TRBJ2-1, with 7 bases fitting TRBD2. The CDR3 spans 17 residues. Germline CDR1 MGHDK, CDR2 SYGVNS. Trimming cost V 1 base and J 5 bases; bases outside gene matches: 11. CDR3 residues: CASSEWGGTTPNNEQFF. The CDR3 nucleotides are TGTGCCAGCAGTGAATGGGGGGGTACTACCCCGAACAATGAGCAGTTCTTC.

The V call is TRBV6-1, the J call TRBJ2-7; possibly TRBD1 or TRBD2 for D (5 bases each). Trimming removed 3 bases at V and 5 bases at J, with 20 bases between. Per germline, CDR1 MNHNS and CDR2 SASEGT. CDR3 length: 16 residues. The CDR3 DNA is TGTGCCAGCAGTGACGACTTACTAAAGGGACGCAACGAGCAGTACTTC. Translation: CASSDDLLKGRNEQYF.

This chain joins TRBV6-1 and TRBJ1-3; tentatively, D is TRBD1 (6 bases). Trimming took 4 bases from V and 1 from J, leaving 14 bases between them. The CDR3 runs 16 residues. From germline, CDR1 is MNHNS and CDR2 SASEGT. The CDR3 sequence is CASSAHTGTSGNTIYF. The CDR3 nucleotides are TGTGCCAGCAGTGCCCACACCGGGACATCTGGAAACACCATATATTTT.

Concerning this clone itself: This specimen includes other DNA sequences encoding the same CDR3. V usage is TRBV27 and J usage is TRBJ2-7; the match to TRBD1 covers 11 bases. Germline lookup yields CDR1 MNHEY and CDR2 SMNVEV (reference sequence). Trimming removed 5 bases from V and 4 bases from J; junction bases left unmatched: 7. The CDR3 is 15 amino acids. Here the CDR3 reads CASSLSGTGGYEQYF. CDR3 DNA: TGTGCCAGCAGTCTCTCCGGGACAGGGGGTTACGAGCAGTACTTC.

Regarding this clone: Within the sample, other DNA sequences also encode this same CDR3. The chain uses TRBV13 and TRBJ2-5; D may correspond to TRBD1 or TRBD2 (5 bases each). Trimming stripped 4 bases from V and 1 base from J, with 7 bases between. The CDR3 spans 13 residues. The germline V gene has CDR1 PRHDT and CDR2 FYEKMQ (reference sequence). The CDR3 loop is CASSSGRQETQYF. The CDR3 region has the DNA TGTGCCAGCAGCTCGGGACGCCAAGAGACCCAGTACTTC.

The V and J genes are TRBV6-1 and TRBJ2-6; the D is unclear. The CDR3 is 12 amino acids. The germline CDR1 and CDR2 sequences are MNHNS and SASEGT. V was cut by 7 bases and J by 0 bases, with 1 base left in between. The CDR3: CASTSGANVLTF. CDR3 DNA sequence: TGTGCCAGCACCTCTGGGGCCAACGTCCTGACTTTC.

This sequence joins TRBV29-1 and TRBJ1-1; D remains unclear. This CDR3 is built from 11 residues. V was trimmed by 4 bases and J by 5 bases, leaving 8 bases between them. Germline CDR1 and CDR2: SQVTM and ANQGSEA. The CDR3 region has the DNA TGCAGCGTTGGGCATGGAACTGAAGCTTTCTTT. Protein: CSVGHGTEAFF.

The chain couples TRBV2 to TRBJ2-1; 8 positions match TRBD2. CDR1 and CDR2 from the germline V gene are SNHLY and FYNNEI. This CDR3 comprises 13 residues. With 7 bases clipped from V and 7 bases from J, the junction kept 6 bases outside the gene matches. The CDR3 DNA is TGTGCCAGCAACACGGGAGGGCCTAATGAGCAGTTCTTC. It codes for CASNTGGPNEQFF. The full variable domain, with the rest looked up from reference TRBV2 and TRBJ2-1, is EPEVTQTPSHQVTQMGQEVILRCVPISNHLYFYWYRQILGQKVEFLVSFYNNEISEKSEIFDDQFSVERPDGSNFTLKIRSTKLEDSAMYFCASNTGGPNEQFFGPGTRLTVL.

V gene TRBV27 combines with J gene TRBJ2-1, with 10 bases fitting TRBD2. Germline assignment: CDR1 MNHEY and CDR2 SMNVEV (reference sequence). V gave up 6 bases and J gave up 2 bases; unmatched junction bases: 4. This CDR3 spans 15 amino acids. The CDR3 reads CASRVAGGAYNEQFF. CDR3 nucleotide sequence: TGTGCCAGCAGGGTAGCGGGGGGAGCCTACAATGAGCAGTTCTTC.

CDR3 DNA sequence: TGCGCCAGCAGTGACGGTGCCTACGAGCAGTACTTC. It translates to CASSDGAYEQYF. V usage is TRBV10-2 and J usage is TRBJ2-7, with no clear D. CDR3 length equals 12 residues. The ends were cut back, 3 bases at V and 2 bases at J, with 5 bases in the middle. The germline gives CDR1 WSHSY, CDR2 SAAADI.